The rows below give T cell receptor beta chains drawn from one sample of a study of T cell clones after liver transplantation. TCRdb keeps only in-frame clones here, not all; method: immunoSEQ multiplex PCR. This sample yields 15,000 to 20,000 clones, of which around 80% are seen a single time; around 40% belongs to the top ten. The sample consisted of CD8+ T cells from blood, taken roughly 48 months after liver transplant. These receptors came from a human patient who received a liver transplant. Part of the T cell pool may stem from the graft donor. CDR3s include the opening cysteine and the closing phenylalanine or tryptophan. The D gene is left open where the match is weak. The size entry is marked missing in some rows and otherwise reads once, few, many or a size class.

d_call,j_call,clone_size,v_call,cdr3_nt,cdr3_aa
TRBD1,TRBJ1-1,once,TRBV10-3,TGTGCCATCAGTGTGGGGACAGGGGAAACTATTGGCACTGAAGCTTTCTTT,CAISVGTGETIGTEAFF
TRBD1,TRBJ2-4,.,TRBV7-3,TGTGCCAGCAGCTTAACGACAGGGGAGGCCAAAAACATTCAGTACTTC,CASSLTTGEAKNIQYF
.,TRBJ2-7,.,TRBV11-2,TGTGCCAGCAGCTTGGCCACTTGGCGCGAGCAGTACTTC,CASSLATWREQYF
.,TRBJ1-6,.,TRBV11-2,TGTGCCAGCAGCTTAGACCTCGTGGGCTCCTATAATTCACCCCTCCACTTT,CASSLDLVGSYNSPLHF
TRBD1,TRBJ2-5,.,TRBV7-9,TGTGCCAGCAGCTCCCGGACAGGGAGGCAAGAGACCCAGTACTTC,CASSSRTGRQETQYF
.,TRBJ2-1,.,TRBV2,TGTGCCAGCAGTGTATACCCTGGCGAGGAGAGCTCCTACAATGAGCAGTTCTTC,CASSVYPGEESSYNEQFF
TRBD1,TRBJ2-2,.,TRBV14,TGTGCCAGCAGCCTAACAAGGGGACAGGGGGCTTCGGACACCGGGGAGCTGTTTTTT,CASSLTRGQGASDTGELFF
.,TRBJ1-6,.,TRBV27,TGTGCCAGCAGTTACGAAGGGCTCTATAATTCACCCCTCCACTTT,CASSYEGLYNSPLHF
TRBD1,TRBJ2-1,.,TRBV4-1,TGCGCCAGCAGCCAAACGACAGGGGGCTCCTACAATGAGCAGTTCTTC,CASSQTTGGSYNEQFF
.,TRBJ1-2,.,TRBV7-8,TGTGCCAGCAGCTTGGGCCAGGGCACCTATGGCTACACCTTC,CASSLGQGTYGYTF
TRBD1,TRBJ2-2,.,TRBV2,TGTGCCGGACAGGTTGAGGGCACCGGGGAGCTGTTTTTT,CAGQVEGTGELFF
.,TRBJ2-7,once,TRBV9,TGTGCCAGCAGCGTCGGCGAAGGCGAGCAGTACTTC,CASSVGEGEQYF
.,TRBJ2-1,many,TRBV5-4,TGTGCCAGCAGCCCCGGGGTAGCGGCAGGGGAGCAGTTCTTC,CASSPGVAAGEQFF
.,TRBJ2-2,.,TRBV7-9,TGTGCCAGCAGCTCCACGGACAGAAACACCGGGGAGCTGTTTTTT,CASSSTDRNTGELFF
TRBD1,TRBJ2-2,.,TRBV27,TGTGCCAGCAGTTTATCTAGGTCAGGGGGACACTACACCGGGGAGCTGTTTTTT,CASSLSRSGGHYTGELFF
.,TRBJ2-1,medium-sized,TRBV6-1,TGTGCCAGCAGTACTGGACAGATCTACAATGAGCAGTTCTTC,CASSTGQIYNEQFF
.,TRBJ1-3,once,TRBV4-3,TGCGCCAGCAGCCAGGCTCCGGGACTTATGCGAAACACCATATATTTT,CASSQAPGLMRNTIYF
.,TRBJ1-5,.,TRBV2,TGTGCCAGCAGTGATCTGGGTCAGCCCCAGCATTTT,CASSDLGQPQHF
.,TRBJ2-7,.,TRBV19,TGTGCCAGTTCCAATAGCCCCTTAAACTACGAGCAGTACTTC,CASSNSPLNYEQYF
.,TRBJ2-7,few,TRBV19,TGTGCCAGTGGGAGCGGGTCCTGGGGCGAGCAGTACTTC,CASGSGSWGEQYF
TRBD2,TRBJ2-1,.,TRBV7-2,TGTGCCAGCAGCTTTGGGCTAGCGGGAGGCGATGAGCAGTTCTTC,CASSFGLAGGDEQFF
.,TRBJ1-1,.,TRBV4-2,TGTGCCAGCAGCCAAGATCTAGACAAGGGGTCCGTTGGCACTGAAGCTTTCTTT,CASSQDLDKGSVGTEAFF
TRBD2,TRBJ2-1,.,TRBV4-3,TGCGCCAGCAGCCAAGACTGGCCGGGGGGGGGAGAGGTCTACAATGAGCAGTTCTTC,CASSQDWPGGGEVYNEQFF
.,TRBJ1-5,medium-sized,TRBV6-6,TGTGCCAGCAGTCTCATGGGACCCAATCAGCCCCAGCATTTT,CASSLMGPNQPQHF
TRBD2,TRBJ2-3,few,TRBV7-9,TGTGCCAGCAGCTCGACTAGCGGGGTAGGGGATACGCAGTATTTT,CASSSTSGVGDTQYF
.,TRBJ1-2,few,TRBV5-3,TGTGCCAGAACCTCGGGCCCAAGGACCCAGCGGGGAGACTATGGCTACACCTTC,CARTSGPRTQRGDYGYTF
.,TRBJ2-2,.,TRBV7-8,TGTGCCAGCAGTCCTAGTCGGGGCGGGGAGCTGTTTTTT,CASSPSRGGELFF
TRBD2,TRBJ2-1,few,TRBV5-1,TGCGCCAGCAGCTTCAATCCAAGTAGCGGGCAAGACTACAATGAGCAGTTCTTC,CASSFNPSSGQDYNEQFF